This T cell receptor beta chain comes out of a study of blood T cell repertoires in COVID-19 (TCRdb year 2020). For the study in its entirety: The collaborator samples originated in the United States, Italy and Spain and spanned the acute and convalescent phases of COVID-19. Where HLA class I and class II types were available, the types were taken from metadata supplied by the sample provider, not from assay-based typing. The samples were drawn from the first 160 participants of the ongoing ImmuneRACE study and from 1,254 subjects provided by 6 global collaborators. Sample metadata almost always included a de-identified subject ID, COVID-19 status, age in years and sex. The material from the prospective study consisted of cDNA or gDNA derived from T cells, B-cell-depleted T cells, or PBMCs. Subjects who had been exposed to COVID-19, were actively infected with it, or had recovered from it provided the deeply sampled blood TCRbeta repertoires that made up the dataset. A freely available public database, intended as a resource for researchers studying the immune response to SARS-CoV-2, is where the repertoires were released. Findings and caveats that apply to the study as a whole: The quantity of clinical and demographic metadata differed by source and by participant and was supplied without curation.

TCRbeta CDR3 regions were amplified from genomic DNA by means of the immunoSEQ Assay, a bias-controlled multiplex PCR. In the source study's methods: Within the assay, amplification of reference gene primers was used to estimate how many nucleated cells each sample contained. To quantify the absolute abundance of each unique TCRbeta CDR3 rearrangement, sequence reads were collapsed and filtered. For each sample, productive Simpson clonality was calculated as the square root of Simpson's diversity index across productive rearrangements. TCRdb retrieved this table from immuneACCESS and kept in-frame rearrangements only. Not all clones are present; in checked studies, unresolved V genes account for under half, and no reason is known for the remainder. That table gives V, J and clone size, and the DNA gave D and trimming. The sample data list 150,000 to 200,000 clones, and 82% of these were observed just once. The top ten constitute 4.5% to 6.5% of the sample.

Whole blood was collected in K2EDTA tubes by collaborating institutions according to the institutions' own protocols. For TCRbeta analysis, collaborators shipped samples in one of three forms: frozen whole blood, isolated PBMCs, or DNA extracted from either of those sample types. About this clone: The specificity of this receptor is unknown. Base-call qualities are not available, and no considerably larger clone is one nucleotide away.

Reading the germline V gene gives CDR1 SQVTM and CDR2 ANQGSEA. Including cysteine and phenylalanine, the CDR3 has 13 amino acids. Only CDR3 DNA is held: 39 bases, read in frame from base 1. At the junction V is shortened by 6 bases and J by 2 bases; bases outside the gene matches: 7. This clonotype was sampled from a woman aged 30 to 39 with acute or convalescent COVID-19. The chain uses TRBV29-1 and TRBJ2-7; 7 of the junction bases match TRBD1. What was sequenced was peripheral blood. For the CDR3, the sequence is CSVETGTPYEQYF. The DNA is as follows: TGCAGCGTCGAGACAGGGACCCCCTACGAGCAGTACTTC.